Below, one TCR beta chain is given with its context. This sample is drawn from a study of blood T cell repertoires in COVID-19. At the level of the study: From the United States, Italy and Spain came samples of acute and convalescent COVID-19.

The data were produced by immunoSEQ multiplex PCR, yet TCRdb's version contains in-frame clones alone and is incomplete. The sample has about 300,000 clones, about 85% seen once. CDR3 length: 14 amino acids. With 4 bases removed from V and 2 bases from J, the gap between germline ends came to 12 bases. Germline V lookup: CDR1 SGHRS, CDR2 YFSETQ. J is TRBJ1-1 and V is TRBV5-1, with D possibly being TRBD1 (6 bases). Sequences were obtained from PBMCs or T cells enriched from blood (not recorded which). This TCR derives from a woman younger than 45 who had recovered from COVID-19. CDR3: CASSQGQINTEAFF. CDR3 DNA sequence: TGCGCCAGCAGCCAAGGACAGATAAACACTGAAGCTTTCTTT.